Shown below are 13 T cell receptor beta chains from a single sample sequenced in a study of T cell responses to AZD1222 COVID-19 vaccine. Libraries were prepared by immunoSEQ multiplex PCR; TCRdb keeps only in-frame clonotypes and omits some of them. The sample records about 130,000 clones, about 86% being singletons. The material was peripheral blood, obtained on day 0 of AZD1222 vaccination. The receptors derive from an adult in good health.

The chain couples TRBV30 to TRBJ2-1; the D is unclear. V lost 2 bases, J lost 6 bases, and 14 bases lay in between. This CDR3 spans 14 amino acids. CDR1 is GTSNPN, CDR2 SVGIG, per germline (reference sequence). The CDR3 spells CAWSSGSLRNEQFF. The CDR3 bases are TGTGCCTGGAGTTCGGGCAGTTTACGCAATGAGCAGTTCTTC.

The CDR3 nucleotides read TGTGCCAGCAGCTTGCGCCTAGCGGGGGGCGCCGATGCCGGGGAGCTGTTTTTT. Amino acid sequence: CASSLRLAGGADAGELFF. V usage is TRBV7-6 and J usage is TRBJ2-2; 11 bases map to TRBD2. The CDR3 consists of 18 residues. Losses at the gene ends were 3 bases for V and 6 bases for J; bases not matched to a gene: 12. Germline V gene sequence: CDR1 SGHVS, CDR2 FNYEAQ.

This clone was recorded a few times. This sequence joins TRBV19 and TRBJ2-7, with TRBD1 identical over 7 bases. The CDR3 totals 16 residues. Germline CDR1 is LNHDA and CDR2 is SQIVND (reference sequence). The J segment lost 2 bases and the V segment lost 5 bases, leaving 12 bases of the junction unmatched. The CDR3 DNA is TGTGCCAGTAGTCTCCCCCCGGGACAGATCCCCTACGAGCAGTACTTC. Translation: CASSLPPGQIPYEQYF.

This clone was seen only a few times. The CDR3 coding sequence is TGTGCCAGCAGCTTCCGTCGAGCCCCCCAGGGCTATGGCTACACCTTC. The encoded protein is CASSFRRAPQGYGYTF. The V call is TRBV7-8, the J call TRBJ1-2, with a weak D call TRBD1 (5 bases). V lost 3 bases and J lost 4, with 18 bases in between. CDR1 SGHVS and CDR2 FQNEAQ come from the germline V gene. This CDR3 is 16 amino acids long.

The J gene is TRBJ2-4, the V gene TRBV9, with D unclear. The ends were cut back, 4 bases at V and 10 bases at J, with 12 bases in the middle. Germline CDR1 SGDLS, CDR2 YYNGEE. This CDR3 has 12 residues. This chain's CDR3 is CASSPSNGIQYF. In DNA, the CDR3 is TGTGCCAGCAGCCCAAGCAACGGAATTCAGTACTTC.

V and J are TRBV11-2 and TRBJ1-1; D remains ambiguous. The CDR3 extends over 13 amino acids. The germline V gene has CDR1 SGHAT and CDR2 FQNNGV. V was clipped by 5 bases and J by 7 bases, with 14 bases between them. CDR3 sequence: CASSVGGSLEAFF. Written as DNA, the CDR3 is TGTGCCAGCAGCGTGGGAGGGTCCCTTGAAGCTTTCTTT.

The chain carries TRBV12-3 or TRBV12-4 and TRBJ2-7; 9 bases are a match to TRBD1. The CDR3 loop spans 12 amino acids. V shed 3 bases and J 9 bases; nucleotides not matched to a gene: 3. For the CDR3, the DNA is TGTGCCAGCAGTTTGGGGACAGGGCGGCAGTACTTC. Its protein is CASSLGTGRQYF.

The chain employs TRBV7-7 and TRBJ2-5; tentative D call: TRBD1 (6 bases). The germline V gene encodes CDR1 SSHAT and CDR2 FNYEAQ (reference sequence). Trimming removed 2 bases from V and 4 bases from J, with 14 bases in between. This CDR3 has 15 amino acids. CDR3 sequence (DNA): TGTGCCAGCAGCTTATCTTTTGGCAGGGGAGAGACCCAGTACTTC. It specifies CASSLSFGRGETQYF.

J is TRBJ1-3 and V is TRBV3-1 (or the pseudogene TRBV3-2); 9 bases line up with TRBD1. Germline values: CDR1 LGHDT, CDR2 YNNKEL (reference sequence). The CDR3 is 18 amino acids. The V segment lost 0 bases and the J segment 0 bases; nucleotides outside the gene matches: 6. The CDR3 DNA reads TGTGCCAGCAGCCAAGATCTTGGGACAGGGTCCTCTGGAAACACCATATATTTT. Its protein is CASSQDLGTGSSGNTIYF.

As to this clone: The junction departs from germline at one end; a sequencing error may be responsible. The chain is built from TRBV7-2 and TRBJ1-2, with D possibly matching TRBD1 (5 bases). This CDR3 comprises 14 residues. CDR1 and CDR2 from the germline V gene are SGHTA and FQGNSA. CDR3 bases: TGTGCCAGCAGCGGTATAGAGGGGTACTATGGCCACACCTTC. Translating gives CASSGIEGYYGHTF.

To note about this clone: Other DNA sequences within the sample encode an identical CDR3. V and J are TRBV19 and TRBJ1-5; D call uncertain. The V and J ends lost 3 bases and 3 bases respectively, with 9 bases between them. Looked up from germline, CDR1 is LNHDA and CDR2 is SQIVND (reference sequence). CDR3 length: 14 amino acids. CDR3 protein: CASSIGGNNQPQHF. As DNA, the CDR3 is TGTGCCAGTAGTATCGGCGGAAACAATCAGCCCCAGCATTTT.

The rearrangement uses TRBV7-3 and TRBJ1-2, with 9 bases lining up with TRBD1. V lost 5 bases to trimming and J lost 2 bases; unmatched junction nucleotides: 3. The CDR3 is 14 residues long. Germline V lookup: CDR1 SGHTA, CDR2 FQGTGA. The CDR3: CASSPTGGNYGYTF. The CDR3 DNA reads TGTGCCAGCAGCCCGACAGGGGGAAACTATGGCTACACCTTC.

CDR3: CASNAQGPTNNSPLHF. The CDR3 nucleotides are TGTGCCAGCAACGCACAGGGGCCCACAAATAATTCACCCCTCCACTTT. The V gene is TRBV2, the J gene TRBJ1-6; 7 bases line up with TRBD1. With 7 bases clipped from V and 5 bases from J, the junction kept 11 bases outside the gene matches. CDR3 size: 16 residues. CDR1 SNHLY and CDR2 FYNNEI come from the germline V gene.